This is a list of T cell receptor beta chains from one sample in a study of siplizumab effects on memory and regulatory T cells. Sequencing used immunoSEQ multiplex PCR; TCRdb keeps in-frame clones, though not all of them. The sample carries some 96,000 clones, 94% recorded once. Sequencing input: non-Treg CD4+ T cells sorted from blood. The origin of the receptors is a human donor in good health. The CDR3 runs from the conserved cysteine through the conserved F or W. The order of the fields is clone size, D gene, J gene, V gene, CDR3 DNA, CDR3 protein. The D gene is left open where the match is weak. Rows give clone size only sometimes, using once, few, many, or a class for an expanded clone.

>NA|TRBD1|TRBJ1-2|TRBV11-1
TGTGCCAGCAGCACCGGGACAGGGAGAACCTATGGCTACACCTTC
CASSTGTGRTYGYTF
>NA|TRBD2|TRBJ2-1|TRBV19
TGTGCCAGTAGTATAAGGAGACTAGCGGAAAATGAGCAGTTCTTC
CASSIRRLAENEQFF
>NA|NA|TRBJ2-1|TRBV6-5
TGTGCCAGCCAAGCGGGCCCCTACAATGAGCAGTTCTTC
CASQAGPYNEQFF
>once|TRBD1|TRBJ2-2|TRBV6-6
TGTGCCAGCAGTGAGCAAGGGACAGCTACCGGGGAGCTGTTTTTT
CASSEQGTATGELFF
>NA|TRBD1|TRBJ2-7|TRBV4-1
TGCGCCAGCAGCCCCCGTGGACAGGGGGCGTCCTACGAGCAGTACTTC
CASSPRGQGASYEQYF
>NA|NA|TRBJ1-5|TRBV2
TGTGCCAGCAGTGATAGGATGGGGAATCAGCCCCAGCATTTT
CASSDRMGNQPQHF
>NA|NA|TRBJ1-5|TRBV10-2
TGCGCCAGCAGTGGGGTTTCGGGCAATCAGCCCCAGCATTTT
CASSGVSGNQPQHF
>NA|NA|TRBJ1-2|TRBV2
TGTGCCAGCAGGTCTAATATAGAAGGCTACACCTTC
CASRSNIEGYTF
>once|TRBD2|TRBJ2-7|TRBV7-2
TGTGCCAGCAGCCCACAGACTAGCGGAAAACCCTACGAGCAGTACTTC
CASSPQTSGKPYEQYF
>NA|TRBD2|TRBJ2-1|TRBV9
TGTGCCAGCAGCGTGACTAGCGGGAGTTCGAATGAGCAGTTCTTC
CASSVTSGSSNEQFF
>NA|NA|TRBJ2-7|TRBV27
TGTGCCAGCAGTTCCGGGCAAAGAACCCTTTACGAGCAGTACTTC
CASSSGQRTLYEQYF
>NA|TRBD2|TRBJ2-3|TRBV5-1
TGCGCCAGCAGCTTGGTCGGCGGGAGTGCCACAGATACGCAGTATTTT
CASSLVGGSATDTQYF
>NA|NA|TRBJ1-5|TRBV19
TGTGCCAGTAGAAACGGAGATCAGCCCCAGCATTTT
CASRNGDQPQHF
>NA|TRBD2|TRBJ2-1|TRBV19
TGTGCCAGTAGTATTAACGGCGGGAGGTTAGTTGAGCAGTTCTTC
CASSINGGRLVEQFF
>NA|TRBD2|TRBJ2-3|TRBV5-4
TGTGCCAGCAGCCCCGGACTAGCGGGAGCGTCTAGCACAGATACGCAGTATTTT
CASSPGLAGASSTDTQYF